This entry lists 27 T cell receptor beta chains sequenced from one sample in a study of OX40 agonist ivuxolimab in advanced cancers. Repertoires were generated with immunoSEQ multiplex PCR, while TCRdb's copy carries only in-frame clones and drops some. The data show over 40,000 clones, roughly 85% seen once. The sample in question was CD4+ or CD8+ T cells sorted from blood, obtained in a trial of the OX40 agonist ivuxolimab. The source of these receptors is an adult with an advanced solid tumor such as melanoma, head and neck, liver or kidney cancer.

This clone occurred once. The V and J genes are TRBV7-6 and TRBJ2-7; 11 bases match TRBD1. The CDR3 has 17 amino acids. The germline gives CDR1 SGHVS, CDR2 FNYEAQ. J lost 2 bases, V lost 1 base, and 7 bases had no gene match. CDR3 loop: CASSLGTWGQGAYEQYF. The CDR3 region has the DNA TGTGCCAGCAGCTTAGGGACCTGGGGACAGGGGGCCTACGAGCAGTACTTC.

As regards this clone: Mismatch with germline at one junction end may stem from a read error. The V gene is TRBV18, the J gene TRBJ1-4, with D possibly being TRBD1 (6 bases). Germline assignment: CDR1 KGHSH and CDR2 LQKENI. The CDR3 contains 16 residues. The CDR3 DNA follows: TGTGCCAGCTCAGCACCTCAACAGGGTGCTAATGAAAAACTGTTTTTT. It translates to CASSAPQQGANEKLFF.

V and J are TRBV10-2 and TRBJ2-7; 8 nucleotides match TRBD1. The CDR3 sequence is 14 residues long. V trimming: 6 bases; J trimming: 4 bases; junction bases outside the gene matches: 8. The germline V gene has CDR1 WSHSY and CDR2 SAAADI. CDR3 coding DNA: TGCGCCAGCAGAGAGACCGGGACAGGATACGAGCAGTACTTC. Translated: CASRETGTGYEQYF.

This chain connects TRBV6-5 to TRBJ1-6, with D hard to call. Trimming took 0 bases from V and 2 from J, leaving 8 bases between them. Germline V CDR1 and CDR2: MNHEY, SVGAGI. The CDR3 consists of 16 residues. The CDR3 bases are TGTGCCAGCAGTTACTCAGTGGGCCCCTATAATTCACCCCTCCACTTT. The encoded protein is CASSYSVGPYNSPLHF.

The genes are TRBV28 and TRBJ1-1; 8 bases fit TRBD1. The CDR3 is 14 amino acids. The germline V gene has CDR1 MDHEN and CDR2 SYDVKM. V lost 4 bases and J lost 10; bases outside the gene matches: 11. Written as DNA, the CDR3 is TGTGCCAGCAGTTCCCCGGGGCAGGGGGCCTCAGCTTTCTTT. As protein: CASSSPGQGASAFF.

This rearrangement joins TRBV11-2 to TRBJ1-3; tentatively, D is TRBD1 (5 bases). The V and J ends lost 7 bases and 1 base respectively, with 14 bases between them. The V gene's germline CDR1 is SGHAT and CDR2 FQNNGV. The CDR3 is made up of 15 amino acids. The CDR3 DNA is TGTGCCAGCACCGAGTTGGACATATCTGGAAACACCATATATTTT. The encoded protein is CASTELDISGNTIYF.

The V and J genes are TRBV29-1 and TRBJ1-2; D gene unclear. Trimming cost V 6 bases and J 7 bases, with 18 bases left between them. The CDR3 length is 13 residues. Germline CDR1 is SQVTM and CDR2 is ANQGSEA. For the CDR3, the DNA is TGCAGCGTAAGCGACACCCTAGGAACTGGCTACACCTTC. As protein: CSVSDTLGTGYTF.

The CDR3 here is CASSTGLSSYEQYF. CDR3 coding DNA: TGTGCCAGTAGTACGGGACTGAGCTCCTACGAGCAGTACTTC. The chain uses TRBV19 and TRBJ2-7, with a weak D call TRBD2 (6 bases). CDR1 and CDR2 from the germline V gene are LNHDA and SQIVND (reference sequence). Trimming left V 4 bases short and J 0 bases short, with 10 bases between. The CDR3 contains 14 residues.

This chain connects TRBV15 to TRBJ1-5, with TRBD1 as a possible D gene (6 bases). Trimming left V 2 bases short and J 6 bases short, with 17 bases between. The CDR3 sequence is 16 residues long. Germline V CDR1 and CDR2: LNHNV, YYDKDF (reference sequence). Here the CDR3 reads CATSRSRTVVVQPQHF. CDR3 nucleotide sequence: TGTGCCACCAGCAGATCAAGGACAGTCGTGGTTCAGCCCCAGCATTTT.

This clone was seen a handful of times. This chain connects TRBV7-9 to TRBJ1-2, with D perhaps matching TRBD1 (5 bases). V gave up 5 bases and J gave up 9 bases, with 16 bases separating them. CDR1 is SEHNR and CDR2 is FQNEAQ in the germline V gene (reference sequence). The CDR3 sequence is 13 residues long. CDR3 sequence (DNA): TGTGCCAGCAGCAAGGACACGGCCTTCCGCTACACCTTC. This codes for CASSKDTAFRYTF.

The V gene is TRBV10-1, the J gene TRBJ2-7, with D uncertain. The CDR3 has 13 residues. Germline-derived CDR1 and CDR2 are WNHNN and SYGVQD (reference sequence). Trimming pared 3 bases from V and 3 bases from J, leaving 9 bases between. CDR3 amino acids: CASSENSYYEQYF. The CDR3 bases are TGCGCCAGCAGTGAAAACAGCTACTACGAGCAGTACTTC.

V usage is TRBV6-5 and J usage is TRBJ2-7, with 8 bases fitting TRBD1. Germline V gene data show CDR1 as MNHEY and CDR2 as SVGAGI. There are 13 residues in the CDR3. The ends lost 6 bases at V and 3 bases at J; junction bases unmatched: 4. Here the CDR3 DNA reads TGTGCCAGCAGGCCCGGACAGGGCTACGAGCAGTACTTC. This codes for CASRPGQGYEQYF.

The chain recombines TRBV6-5 with TRBJ2-1; no firm D call. Trimming pared 6 bases from V and 5 bases from J, leaving 8 bases between. The CDR3 spans 12 residues. The germline V gene has CDR1 MNHEY and CDR2 SVGAGI. The CDR3 DNA reads as TGTGCCAGCAGGCCCCGAGACAATGAGCAGTTCTTC. Translating gives CASRPRDNEQFF.

The gene calls are TRBV7-8 and TRBJ1-6, with D possibly matching TRBD1 (5 bases). The CDR3 runs to 14 residues. Deletions cut 5 bases from V and 5 bases from J, with 10 bases between. The germline V gene encodes CDR1 SGHVS and CDR2 FQNEAQ. The CDR3 DNA reads TGTGCCAGCAGCAGAGGGGCTAATAATTCACCCCTCCACTTT. Amino acids: CASSRGANNSPLHF.

The chain links TRBV5-1 to TRBJ2-1, with D maybe TRBD2 (6 bases). This CDR3 is 13 amino acids long. Germline CDR1 SGHRS, CDR2 YFSETQ. V was pared by 4 bases and J by 14 bases, with 19 bases between. The CDR3 DNA sequence: TGCGCCAGCAGCGGAATAGCGGAGGGGCGGAAGTTCTTC. Its protein is CASSGIAEGRKFF. Full variable domain (rest looked up from reference TRBV5-1 and TRBJ2-1): KAGVTQTPRYLIKTRGQQVTLSCSPISGHRSVSWYQQTPGQGLQFLFEYFSETQRNKGNFPGRFSGRQFSNSRSEMNVSTLELGDSALYLCASSGIAEGRKFFGPGTRLTVL.

The table lists this clone with a few counts. The chain has TRBV19 and TRBJ1-5; D remains unclear. Germline V gene lookup returns CDR1 LNHDA and CDR2 SQIVND (reference sequence). The V end lost 8 bases, the J end lost 7 bases, and 9 bases lay between the germline ends. The CDR3 covers 11 residues. The CDR3 sequence: CASGSRQPQHF. CDR3 nucleotide sequence: TGTGCCAGTGGCAGTCGCCAGCCCCAGCATTTT.

V usage is TRBV4-1 and J usage is TRBJ1-1; D remains unclear. CDR1 is MGHRA and CDR2 is YSYEKL in the germline V gene. Trimming cost V 0 bases and J 1 base, with 15 bases left between them. The CDR3 extends over 17 amino acids. The DNA of the CDR3 is TGCGCCAGCAGCCAAGATGGCGGGAGGATCGGGAACACTGAAGCTTTCTTT. Its translation: CASSQDGGRIGNTEAFF.

V gene TRBV7-3 combines with J gene TRBJ2-1; D gene uncertain. Trimming took off 5 bases at V and 2 bases at J, with 19 bases between the two ends. The CDR3 is 17 amino acids. CDR1 and CDR2 (germline): SGHTA, FQGTGA. For the CDR3, the DNA is TGTGCCAGCAGCCTTCGCGCCGGGCAGGCCCCCTACAATGAGCAGTTCTTC. This encodes CASSLRAGQAPYNEQFF.

The chain couples TRBV19 to TRBJ2-3; possibly TRBD1 or TRBD2 for D (6 bases each). Germline V CDR1 and CDR2: LNHDA, SQIVND (reference sequence). V lost 9 bases and J lost 1, with 14 bases in between. The CDR3 length is 14 residues. CDR3 protein: CASSGASGTDTQYF. As DNA, the CDR3 is TGTGCCAGCTCGGGGGCGTCGGGCACAGATACGCAGTATTTT.

The genes are TRBV12-5 and TRBJ2-2; TRBD1 might be the D (6 bases). This CDR3 comprises 16 residues. CDR1 and CDR2 from the germline V gene are LGHNT and FRNRAP. V was shortened by 5 bases and J by 4 bases, with 17 bases between the two germline ends. The CDR3 DNA reads as TGTGCTAGTGGTCCCTCGACAGGCGTGGGCACCGGGGAGCTGTTTTTT. This encodes CASGPSTGVGTGELFF.

This sequence joins TRBV29-1 and TRBJ1-1; D is ambiguous. Germline CDR1 SQVTM, CDR2 ANQGSEA. CDR3 size: 11 residues. The ends were cut back, 2 bases at V and 6 bases at J, with 7 bases in the middle. CDR3: CSVERLAEAFF. CDR3 coding DNA: TGCAGCGTTGAACGATTGGCTGAAGCTTTCTTT.

J is TRBJ1-2 and V is TRBV6-5, with TRBD1 identical over 7 bases. This CDR3 spans 15 amino acids. Germline V gives CDR1 MNHEY, CDR2 SVGAGI. The ends lost 0 bases at V and 4 bases at J; junction bases unmatched: 5. The CDR3 is CASSYSRDSVYGYTF. CDR3 bases: TGTGCCAGCAGTTACTCAAGGGACAGTGTCTATGGCTACACCTTC.

This clone has a handful of counts. This sequence joins TRBV28 and TRBJ2-7; maybe TRBD1 (5 bases). The CDR3 contains 13 residues. Trimming shortened V by 2 bases and J by 4 bases, and 9 bases separated the two germline ends. In germline, CDR1 is MDHEN, CDR2 SYDVKM. DNA for the CDR3: TGTGCCAGCAGTTTACCAGGGTTGTACGAGCAGTACTTC. Encoded protein: CASSLPGLYEQYF.

The V and J genes are TRBV11-2 and TRBJ2-7; the match to TRBD2 covers 7 bases. The V and J ends lost 1 base and 5 bases, in that order; junction bases with no gene match: 2. CDR3 length: 13 amino acids. Germline V lookup: CDR1 SGHAT, CDR2 FQNNGV. The CDR3 protein is CASSLVGGDEQYF. The CDR3, as DNA: TGTGCCAGCAGCTTAGTTGGGGGGGACGAGCAGTACTTC.

The chain links TRBV6-6 to TRBJ2-7; 9 nucleotides agree with TRBD2. With 5 bases clipped from V and 5 bases from J, the junction kept 4 bases outside the gene matches. The CDR3 covers 13 residues. The germline V gene has CDR1 MNHNY and CDR2 SVGAGI (reference sequence). CDR3 coding DNA: TGTGCCAGCAGTGGGACTAGCTCAGACGAGCAGTACTTC. It codes for CASSGTSSDEQYF.

The CDR3 protein is CSVAAGLDQPQHF. The CDR3 DNA reads as TGCAGCGTTGCGGCGGGATTGGATCAGCCCCAGCATTTT. The chain is built from TRBV29-1 and TRBJ1-5; D not certain. V lost 4 bases, J lost 5 bases, and 12 bases lay in between. Germline CDR1 reads SQVTM; CDR2 reads ANQGSEA. This CDR3 contains 13 residues.

The J gene is TRBJ1-2, the V gene TRBV6-5, with D perhaps TRBD1 (6 bases). Trimming shortened V by 2 bases and J by 7 bases, and 17 bases separated the two germline ends. CDR3 length: 15 amino acids. Germline V lookup: CDR1 MNHEY, CDR2 SVGAGI. The CDR3 is CASSYEGTRGFGYTF. The CDR3 bases are TGTGCCAGCAGTTACGAAGGGACAAGAGGTTTTGGCTACACCTTC.